A single sample is the source of the 27 T cell receptor beta chains below, sequenced in a study of blood T cell repertoires in COVID-19 (dated by TCRdb to the early 2020s). Receptor libraries were prepared by the immunoSEQ multiplex PCR assay. TCRdb carries this immuneACCESS record with in-frame sequences only. Its versions omit some clonotypes, under half of them owing to an unresolved V gene in the studies checked, with the rest unexplained. The sample includes approximately 70,000 clones, with 75% to 90% observed a single time. About 2.7% of the sample lies in the top ten. The specimen sequenced was peripheral blood. These receptors originate from a human donor in a cohort sampled during active COVID-19.

The chain couples TRBV7-2 to TRBJ2-5, with 7 positions matching TRBD1. The CDR3 is 14 amino acids. With V trimmed by 5 bases and J by 5 bases, 8 bases remained unmatched. Per germline, CDR1 SGHTA and CDR2 FQGNSA. CDR3 nucleotide sequence: TGTGCCAGCAGCGCCGACAGGGCACAGGAGACCCAGTACTTC. This codes for CASSADRAQETQYF.

This chain joins TRBV9 and TRBJ2-1, with TRBD1 matching 8 bases. V trimming: 4 bases; J trimming: 12 bases; junction bases outside the gene matches: 12. The germline CDR1 and CDR2 sequences are SGDLS and YYNGEE. There are 14 residues in the CDR3. CDR3 protein: CASSPRRQGTLQFF. The CDR3 DNA reads TGTGCCAGCAGCCCGCGAAGACAGGGGACGCTGCAGTTCTTC.

The chain carries TRBV29-1 and TRBJ1-2, with D hard to call. The CDR3 extends over 12 amino acids. Germline loops: CDR1 SQVTM, CDR2 ANQGSEA. V was clipped by 5 bases and J by 0 bases, with 7 bases between them. The CDR3 nucleotides are TGCAGCGTTTACGCAGCTAACTATGGCTACACCTTC. It specifies CSVYAANYGYTF.

This chain links TRBV27 with TRBJ1-5, with 9 bases identical to TRBD1. This CDR3 spans 15 amino acids. Losses at the gene ends were 6 bases for V and 0 bases for J; bases not matched to a gene: 3. In germline, CDR1 is MNHEY, CDR2 SMNVEV (reference sequence). This CDR3 reads CASRRGQGSNQPQHF. The CDR3 DNA follows: TGTGCCAGCAGGCGGGGACAGGGTAGCAATCAGCCCCAGCATTTT.

V and J are TRBV4-3 and TRBJ2-7; 7 bases agree with TRBD1. CDR1 is LGHNA, CDR2 YSLEER, per germline. This CDR3 has 15 amino acids. J gave up 2 bases and V 0 bases, and 4 bases lay outside the gene matches. CDR3 in DNA: TGCGCCAGCAGCCAAGACAGGGGGTCCCCCTACGAGCAGTACTTC. It is translated as CASSQDRGSPYEQYF.

This sequence joins TRBV6-5 and TRBJ2-7, with a tentative D call TRBD1 (6 bases). The CDR3 is 15 residues long. The germline V and J ends were trimmed by 6 bases and 6 bases, with 21 bases remaining between them. CDR1 and CDR2 (germline): MNHEY, SVGAGI. CDR3 DNA sequence: TGTGCCAGCAGCCCGGACAGCCTCGGACGTGGCGAGCAGTACTTC. This sequence encodes CASSPDSLGRGEQYF.

The chain has TRBV9 and TRBJ2-2; a weak D match, TRBD2 (6 bases). CDR1 is SGDLS, CDR2 YYNGEE, per germline. The CDR3 runs to 17 residues. The V gene lost 0 bases and the J gene lost 0 bases, with 12 bases spanning the gap. CDR3 sequence reads: CASSVEVGTPNTGELFF. CDR3 DNA sequence: TGTGCCAGCAGCGTAGAGGTAGGGACTCCGAACACCGGGGAGCTGTTTTTT.

The chain combines TRBV23-1 with TRBJ2-7; D perhaps matches TRBD1 (6 bases). TRBV23-1 is an ORF for which the function is uncertain. The CDR3 runs to 21 residues. The germline V and J ends were trimmed by 2 bases and 6 bases, with 35 bases remaining between them. The DNA for the CDR3 is TGCGCCAGCAGTCAACCTTCGGAAGTACAGGGAGTCGGGCCGGCCCTGTGCGAGCAGTACTTC. Translating it yields CASSQPSEVQGVGPALCEQYF.

The chain is built from TRBV6-2 or TRBV6-3 and TRBJ2-7; 7 positions agree with TRBD2. V dropped 3 bases and J dropped 3; count of bases not matched to a gene: 8. This CDR3 spans 15 amino acids. Germline CDR1 reads MNHEY; CDR2 reads SVGEGT. CDR3: CASSYRAGENYEQYF. The CDR3 DNA sequence: TGTGCCAGCAGTTATCGTGCGGGAGAGAACTACGAGCAGTACTTC.

V is TRBV3-1 (or the pseudogene TRBV3-2) and J is TRBJ1-4; 8 nucleotides align to TRBD1. In germline, CDR1 is LGHDT, CDR2 YNNKEL (reference sequence). J was trimmed by 5 bases and V by 5 bases; bases with no gene match: 4. The CDR3 loop spans 14 amino acids. CDR3 sequence: CASSYRGYNEKLFF. The CDR3 DNA reads as TGTGCCAGCAGCTACAGGGGGTACAATGAAAAACTGTTTTTT.

The chain uses TRBV5-6 and TRBJ1-2; D unresolved. Germline V gene data show CDR1 as SGHDT and CDR2 as YYEEEE. This CDR3 region has 17 residues. Trimming shortened V by 4 bases and J by 0 bases, and 19 bases separated the two germline ends. This CDR3 reads CASSPSETRVANYGYTF. The CDR3 bases are TGTGCCAGCAGCCCCTCCGAGACGAGGGTTGCTAACTATGGCTACACCTTC.

The chain links TRBV11-2 to TRBJ1-3; tentatively, D is TRBD1 (6 bases). The germline V gene has CDR1 SGHAT and CDR2 FQNNGV. The V gene lost 1 base and the J gene lost 2 bases, with 9 bases spanning the gap. This CDR3 spans 15 amino acids. The CDR3 nucleotides are TGTGCCAGCAGCTTAGTGGGGGCTACTGGAAACACCATATATTTT. It yields the protein CASSLVGATGNTIYF.

This clone was seen just once. The chain combines TRBV6-2 or TRBV6-3 with TRBJ2-2; 8 nucleotides agree with TRBD2. V dropped 0 bases and J dropped 1; count of bases not matched to a gene: 7. The CDR3 loop spans 18 amino acids. Germline assignment: CDR1 MNHEY and CDR2 SVGEGT. Here the CDR3 reads CASSYSRSLAGNTGELFF. The CDR3 coding sequence is TGTGCCAGCAGTTACTCGAGGTCTCTAGCGGGGAACACCGGGGAGCTGTTTTTT.

This chain uses TRBV18 with TRBJ1-3; 7 nucleotides align to TRBD1. Germline V gene data show CDR1 as KGHSH and CDR2 as LQKENI. The CDR3 is 17 amino acids. V lost 2 bases, J lost 4 bases, and 11 bases stayed unmatched. For the CDR3, the DNA is TGTGCCAGCTCACCATCGCCTTTTACAGGGGTGGGAAACACCATATATTTT. Amino acids: CASSPSPFTGVGNTIYF.

The rearrangement links TRBV11-3 to TRBJ2-7, with 7 bases aligning to TRBD1. Trimming removed 2 bases from V and 6 bases from J; junction bases left unmatched: 13. The germline V gene encodes CDR1 SGHNT and CDR2 YENEEA. CDR3 size: 16 residues. The CDR3 region has the DNA TGTGCCAGCAGCTTACACTATTACGAGGGGGCGGGCGAGCAGTACTTC. Its translation is CASSLHYYEGAGEQYF.

This clone was observed a single time. This rearrangement joins TRBV10-3 to TRBJ2-7; D is possibly TRBD2 (6 bases). V gave up 7 bases and J gave up 7 bases, with 17 bases separating them. Germline V gives CDR1 ENHRY, CDR2 SYGVKD. This CDR3 has 13 residues. CDR3 sequence reads: CAIMEGPSGEQYF. In DNA, the CDR3 is TGTGCCATCATGGAGGGACCGTCCGGAGAGCAGTACTTC.

J is TRBJ2-5 and V is TRBV18, with 7 bases lining up with TRBD2. Germline-derived CDR1 and CDR2 are KGHSH and LQKENI. With V trimmed by 4 bases and J by 3 bases, 11 bases remained unmatched. The CDR3 length is 16 residues. This chain's CDR3 is CASSQTSVVREETQYF. The CDR3, as DNA: TGTGCCAGCTCACAAACTAGCGTGGTACGAGAAGAGACCCAGTACTTC.

The CDR3 DNA is TGTGCCAGCTCACTAGCAAGGGAGCAGCCCCAGCATTTT. This translates into CASSLAREQPQHF. The chain recombines TRBV18 with TRBJ1-5; D is undetermined. Trimming took 4 bases from V and 7 from J, leaving 11 bases between them. The CDR3 has 13 residues. Germline V gives CDR1 KGHSH, CDR2 LQKENI.

The J gene is TRBJ2-2, the V gene TRBV10-3, with D unclear. V was pared by 8 bases and J by 3 bases, with 13 bases between. Germline values: CDR1 ENHRY, CDR2 SYGVKD. The CDR3 spans 14 residues. Here the CDR3 DNA reads TGTGCCATCGGCAGGCCCTCGGACACCGGGGAGCTGTTTTTT. Protein sequence: CAIGRPSDTGELFF.

This clone occurred a few times. The CDR3 nucleotides read TGTGCCAGCAGCTCCAACAACAGACAGGGGAGTAACTATGGCTACACCTTC. Amino acid sequence: CASSSNNRQGSNYGYTF. The chain couples TRBV7-9 to TRBJ1-2; TRBD1 matches 8 bases. CDR1 is SEHNR and CDR2 is FQNEAQ in the germline V gene (reference sequence). With V trimmed by 4 bases and J by 1 base, 11 bases remained unmatched. The CDR3 contains 17 residues.

V gene TRBV19 combines with J gene TRBJ2-5; D possibly corresponds to TRBD1 (6 bases). CDR3 length: 16 residues. Germline lookup yields CDR1 LNHDA and CDR2 SQIVND (reference sequence). The V end lost 1 base, the J end lost 3 bases, and 15 bases lay between the germline ends. CDR3 region: CASSIVEGDSKETQYF. In DNA, the CDR3 is TGTGCCAGTAGTATAGTTGAGGGGGATTCGAAAGAGACCCAGTACTTC.

V is TRBV5-1 and J is TRBJ2-1; the D gene is possibly TRBD2 (6 bases). The V end was cut by 5 bases, the J end by 7 bases, with 7 bases between. CDR3 length equals 11 residues. Germline CDR1 reads SGHRS; CDR2 reads YFSETQ. The CDR3 sequence: CASRGGNEQFF. Written as DNA, the CDR3 is TGCGCCAGCAGGGGAGGTAATGAGCAGTTCTTC.

The chain links TRBV6-6 to TRBJ2-5; TRBD2 aligns across 13 bases. The CDR3 runs to 15 residues. Losses at the gene ends were 10 bases for V and 5 bases for J; bases not matched to a gene: 10. Germline V lookup: CDR1 MNHNY, CDR2 SVGAGI (reference sequence). The CDR3 DNA sequence: TGTGCCACCAACACCGGACTAGCGGGAGTGGAGACCCAGTACTTC. It is translated as CATNTGLAGVETQYF.

The gene calls are TRBV13 and TRBJ1-2; D unclear. Germline lookup yields CDR1 PRHDT and CDR2 FYEKMQ (reference sequence). V shed 5 bases and J shed 1 base, with 11 bases lying between them. CDR3 size: 14 residues. In nucleotides, the CDR3 is TGTGCCAGCAGCCGGGTTAGGTTTAACTATGGCTACACCTTC. Its translation is CASSRVRFNYGYTF.

This clone was detected only a few times. The chain is built from TRBV5-6 and TRBJ2-1; 10 positions agree with TRBD2. CDR3 length: 14 amino acids. The trim removed 2 bases at V and 4 bases at J, leaving 0 bases unmatched. CDR1 SGHDT and CDR2 YYEEEE come from the germline V gene. The CDR3 here is CASSLLAGYNEQFF. CDR3 nucleotide sequence: TGTGCCAGCAGCTTACTAGCGGGGTACAATGAGCAGTTCTTC.

This chain uses TRBV4-2 with TRBJ1-2; no clear D. The CDR3 has 14 residues. V was pared by 0 bases and J by 2 bases, with 7 bases between. CDR1 is LGHNA and CDR2 is YNFKEQ in the germline V gene. This CDR3 reads CASSQDSGNYGYTF. CDR3 nucleotide sequence: TGTGCCAGCAGCCAAGATAGCGGAAACTATGGCTACACCTTC.

The chain uses TRBV29-1 and TRBJ1-2; 9 bases agree with TRBD1. The V segment lost 7 bases and the J segment 7 bases; nucleotides outside the gene matches: 4. There are 11 residues in the CDR3. Germline V lookup: CDR1 SQVTM, CDR2 ANQGSEA. CDR3 coding DNA: TGCAGCGGAGGGACAGGGTCTGGCTACACCTTC. It is translated as CSGGTGSGYTF. Using reference TRBV29-1 and TRBJ1-2 for the parts outside the CDR3, the full variable domain is SAVISQKPSRDICQRGTSLTIQCQVDSQVTMMFWYRQQPGQSLTLIATANQGSEATYESGFVIDKFPISRPNLTFSTLTVSNMSPEDSSIYLCSGGTGSGYTFGSGTRLTVV.